This T cell receptor beta chain was recorded in a study of beta chain features in type 1 diabetes. This clone turned up a few times. Its antigen is unknown. Whole-study results and caveats: All four CD4+ subsets of Type 1 diabetes patients contained TCRB CDR3s that were moderately but significantly shorter.

Only one heparinised blood draw was taken per donor, and its volume averaged roughly 0.12 L. As every portion of the isolated RNA was reverse transcribed, the sequencing read expressed TCRB transcripts. The table came from immunoSEQ multiplex PCR; TCRdb's copy has only in-frame clones and leaves some out. The sample lists about 350,000 clones, about 19% occurring once. Germline CDR1 is LGHNT and CDR2 is FRNRAP. The CDR3 contains 12 residues. V lost 3 bases to trimming and J lost 7 bases, with 9 bases between them. Sequenced input: naive CD4+ T cells from blood. The receptor's source is a woman aged 18-35 years in good health. The chain carries TRBV12-5 and TRBJ2-5; D remains unclear. DNA of the CDR3: TGTGCTAGTGGTTTCGAGTCTGGGACCCAGTACTTC. This sequence encodes CASGFESGTQYF.